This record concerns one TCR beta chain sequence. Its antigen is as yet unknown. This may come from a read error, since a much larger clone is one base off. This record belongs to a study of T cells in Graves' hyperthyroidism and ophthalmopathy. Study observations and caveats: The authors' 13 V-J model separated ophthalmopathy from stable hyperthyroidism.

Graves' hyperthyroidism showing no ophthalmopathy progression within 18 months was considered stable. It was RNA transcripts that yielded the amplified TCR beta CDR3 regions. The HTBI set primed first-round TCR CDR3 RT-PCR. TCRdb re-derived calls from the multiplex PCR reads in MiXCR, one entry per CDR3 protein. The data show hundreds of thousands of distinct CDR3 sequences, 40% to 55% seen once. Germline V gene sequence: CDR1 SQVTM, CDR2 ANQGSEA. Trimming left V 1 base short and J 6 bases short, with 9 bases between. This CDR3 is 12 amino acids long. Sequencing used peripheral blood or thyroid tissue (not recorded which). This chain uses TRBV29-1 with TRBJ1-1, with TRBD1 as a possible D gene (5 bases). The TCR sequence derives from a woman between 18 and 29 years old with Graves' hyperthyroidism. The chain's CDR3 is CSVEGPGPEAFF. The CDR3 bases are TGCAGCGTTGAAGGCCCGGGACCTGAAGCTTTCTTT.